The 10 T cell receptor beta chains reported below all come from one sample, sequenced in a study of control samples from healthy donors and cancer patients. TCRdb's table, derived via immunoSEQ multiplex PCR, lists solely in-frame clones and lacks some. The sample has 150,000 to 200,000 clones, around 89% seen once. What was sequenced was blood. These receptors all stem from a woman aged 45-65 years in good health.

V is TRBV7-9 and J is TRBJ2-7, with 7 positions matching TRBD1. CDR3 size: 13 residues. J was trimmed by 6 bases and V by 8 bases; bases with no gene match: 10. CDR1 is SEHNR and CDR2 is FQNEAQ in the germline V gene (reference sequence). The CDR3 protein is CASGIQGRAEQYF. CDR3 nucleotides: TGTGCCAGCGGAATACAGGGGCGAGCCGAGCAGTACTTC.

This rearrangement joins TRBV28 to TRBJ1-6, with TRBD1 as a possible D gene (5 bases). V lost 7 bases, J lost 7 bases, and 14 bases lay in between. This CDR3 spans 14 amino acids. Germline CDR1 and CDR2: MDHEN and SYDVKM. CDR3 region: CASNPGRGNSPLHF. Written as DNA, the CDR3 is TGTGCCAGCAATCCGGGACGGGGCAATTCACCCCTCCACTTT. Full variable domain (rest looked up from reference TRBV28 and TRBJ1-6): DVKVTQSSRYLVKRTGEKVFLECVQDMDHENMFWYRQDPGLGLRLIYFSYDVKMKEKGDIPEGYSVSREKKERFSLILESASTNQTSMYLCASNPGRGNSPLHFGNGTRLTVT.

This clone occurred a few times. This chain connects TRBV7-3 to TRBJ2-2; D remains ambiguous. CDR1 and CDR2 (germline): SGHTA, FQGTGA. The V gene lost 4 bases and the J gene lost 1 base, with 10 bases spanning the gap. The CDR3 is 15 amino acids. This CDR3 reads CASSSDSLNTGELFF. The DNA for the CDR3 is TGTGCCAGCAGCTCAGACTCTCTGAACACCGGGGAGCTGTTTTTT. Together with reference TRBV7-3 and TRBJ2-2, the CDR3 gives the full variable domain: GAGVSQTPSNKVTEKGKYVELRCDPISGHTALYWYRQSLGQGPEFLIYFQGTGAADDSGLPNDRFFAVRPEGSVSTLKIQRTERGDSAVYLCASSSDSLNTGELFFGEGSRLTVL.

This clone was seen once. The chain links TRBV6-6 to TRBJ1-1; D uncertain. The germline CDR1 and CDR2 sequences are MNHNY and SVGAGI (reference sequence). CDR3 size: 12 residues. V was cut by 8 bases and J by 5 bases, with 12 bases left in between. CDR3 protein: CASGDIWTEAFF. CDR3 DNA sequence: TGTGCCAGCGGAGACATCTGGACTGAAGCTTTCTTT.

The chain links TRBV7-8 to TRBJ2-1; a possible D gene is TRBD1 (5 bases). There are 14 residues in the CDR3. V was cut by 2 bases and J by 4 bases, with 9 bases left in between. The V gene's germline CDR1 is SGHVS and CDR2 FQNEAQ. The CDR3 DNA reads TGTGCCAGCAGCTTACAGGGTGGTTACAATGAGCAGTTCTTC. This codes for CASSLQGGYNEQFF.

The CDR3 sequence is CASSQSYEQYF. DNA for the CDR3: TGTGCCAGTAGCCAATCCTACGAGCAGTACTTC. The chain joins TRBV19 to TRBJ2-7; D is ambiguous. The CDR3 totals 11 residues. With 6 bases removed from V and 1 base from J, the gap between germline ends came to 4 bases. Germline V lookup: CDR1 LNHDA, CDR2 SQIVND (reference sequence).

V usage is TRBV5-4 and J usage is TRBJ1-2, with 9 bases that match TRBD1. This CDR3 region has 15 residues. V was pared by 4 bases and J by 4 bases, with 8 bases of the junction left unmatched. CDR1 and CDR2 (germline): SGHNT, YYREEE (reference sequence). The CDR3 is CASSQGTGKTYGYTF. The CDR3 DNA reads TGTGCCAGCAGCCAGGGGACAGGGAAGACCTATGGCTACACCTTC.

This chain uses TRBV9 with TRBJ1-1; perhaps TRBD1 as D (6 bases). This CDR3 is 15 amino acids long. Germline CDR1 reads SGDLS; CDR2 reads YYNGEE. V dropped 0 bases and J dropped 2 bases, with 11 bases sitting between them. In DNA form, the CDR3 reads TGTGCCAGCAGCGTAGATGGCAGGGGCAACACTGAAGCTTTCTTT. The encoded protein is CASSVDGRGNTEAFF.

The rearrangement joins TRBV21-1 to TRBJ1-1; the DNA was not used to check the table's D call, TRBD1. TRBV21-1 is labeled a pseudogene. The CDR3 totals 15 residues. The CDR3 DNA is TGTGCCAGCAGCAAAGTACCGGGACAGGGGACAGAAGCTTTCTTT. As protein: CASSKVPGQGTEAFF.

The gene calls are TRBV5-1 and TRBJ2-6; D is possibly TRBD1 (5 bases). Per germline, CDR1 SGHRS and CDR2 YFSETQ. V dropped 4 bases and J dropped 0 bases, with 8 bases sitting between them. This CDR3 has 15 amino acids. CDR3 in DNA: TGCGCCAGCAGCGCCGACAGCTCTGGGGCCAACGTCCTGACTTTC. Its translation is CASSADSSGANVLTF.